These 30 T cell receptor beta chains were all obtained from the same sample, sequenced in a study of T cell clones after liver transplantation. Method: immunoSEQ multiplex PCR; TCRdb's copy keeps in-frame clones and lacks some. There are under 90,000 clones in the sample; roughly 80% occur only once, and about 0.6% lies in the top ten. Here the sequenced sample was CD4+ T cells from blood, taken before liver transplant. The receptor set was obtained from a human donor who received a liver transplant.

This chain joins TRBV15 and TRBJ1-3, with D possibly TRBD1 on 6 matching bases. Germline CDR1 is LNHNV and CDR2 is YYDKDF (reference sequence). This CDR3 contains 15 residues. V was clipped by 0 bases and J by 4 bases, with 10 bases between them. The CDR3 DNA follows: TGTGCCACCAGCAGAGAGGGGGGGCTCGGAAACACCATATATTTT. It specifies CATSREGGLGNTIYF.

V and J are TRBV5-8 and TRBJ2-1; the D gene is possibly TRBD1 (5 bases). V was shortened by 6 bases and J by 4 bases, with 11 bases between the two germline ends. This CDR3 is built from 13 residues. CDR1 and CDR2 (germline): SGHTS, YDEGEE. Written as DNA, the CDR3 is TGTGCCAGCAATCTACAGGAATACAATGAGCAGTTCTTC. This encodes CASNLQEYNEQFF.

This clone was observed a single time. The CDR3 protein is CAISEGRDPYEQYF. CDR3 in DNA: TGTGCCATCAGTGAAGGTAGGGATCCCTACGAGCAGTACTTC. The J gene is TRBJ2-7, the V gene TRBV10-3, with no clear D. This CDR3 spans 14 amino acids. V was cut by 3 bases and J by 2 bases, with 11 bases left in between. Germline lookup yields CDR1 ENHRY and CDR2 SYGVKD.

This clone was seen a single time. J is TRBJ1-5 and V is TRBV2; no definite D call. Germline CDR1 reads SNHLY; CDR2 reads FYNNEI. V shed 5 bases and J shed 7 bases, with 15 bases lying between them. The CDR3 consists of 14 residues. The CDR3 DNA reads as TGTGCCAGCAGTAGACACCTTTCAAACCAGCCCCAGCATTTT. This gives the protein CASSRHLSNQPQHF.

The chain couples TRBV10-3 to TRBJ2-7; 7 positions match TRBD1. The germline gives CDR1 ENHRY, CDR2 SYGVKD. The V and J ends lost 11 bases and 7 bases, in that order; junction bases with no gene match: 14. The CDR3 has 13 amino acids. The CDR3 here is CASGVQGTGEQYF. CDR3 sequence (DNA): TGTGCCTCCGGGGTACAGGGGACGGGAGAGCAGTACTTC.

The CDR3 DNA is TGCGCCAGCAGCTTCCGGGACCCCAAGGGGTCCTACAATGAGCAGTTCTTC. It yields the protein CASSFRDPKGSYNEQFF. V gene TRBV5-1 combines with J gene TRBJ2-1; D is perhaps TRBD1 or TRBD2 (5 bases each). CDR3 length: 17 amino acids. V was trimmed by 2 bases and J by 1 base, leaving 16 bases between them. The germline V gene has CDR1 SGHRS and CDR2 YFSETQ.

V gene TRBV5-1 combines with J gene TRBJ2-1; D is perhaps TRBD2 (5 bases). V was cut by 6 bases and J by 0 bases, with 13 bases left in between. Germline-derived CDR1 and CDR2 are SGHRS and YFSETQ. This CDR3 is 15 amino acids long. As DNA, the CDR3 is TGCGCCAGCAAGGGAACTACTAGCTCCTACAATGAGCAGTTCTTC. Translated, it gives CASKGTTSSYNEQFF.

The chain joins TRBV11-2 to TRBJ2-3, with 7 nucleotides matching TRBD2. Germline CDR1 reads SGHAT; CDR2 reads FQNNGV. The junction had 8 bases not matched to a gene; V was cut back by 6 bases and J by 8 bases. The length of the CDR3 is 13 residues. DNA of the CDR3: TGTGCCAGCAGTCCGCCACTAGCGACTACGCAGTATTTT. Its translation is CASSPPLATTQYF.

As DNA, the CDR3 is TGCGCCAGCGGCGATTCTAAGTTGGACACTGAAGCTTTCTTT. Its protein product is CASGDSKLDTEAFF. The chain uses TRBV5-1 and TRBJ1-1; no clear D. Germline assignment: CDR1 SGHRS and CDR2 YFSETQ. V lost 7 bases and J 3 bases, leaving 16 bases between the germline ends. CDR3 size: 14 residues.

The chain combines TRBV7-2 with TRBJ2-5, with 7 bases aligning to TRBD2. The CDR3 loop spans 16 amino acids. Trimming took 1 base from V and 5 from J; bases not matched to a gene: 10. Germline-derived CDR1 and CDR2 are SGHTA and FQGNSA. The CDR3 loop is CASSLVGLAVGETQYF. The CDR3 DNA reads TGTGCCAGCAGCTTAGTAGGGCTAGCGGTGGGGGAGACCCAGTACTTC.

The rearrangement uses TRBV19 and TRBJ1-1; 7 positions match TRBD1. The length of the CDR3 is 14 residues. The germline CDR1 and CDR2 sequences are LNHDA and SQIVND (reference sequence). Germline trimming cut 9 bases from V and 5 bases from J; bases unmatched to any gene: 12. CDR3 loop: CASKPTGSRTEAFF. The DNA for the CDR3 is TGTGCCAGCAAACCGACAGGGAGTAGAACTGAAGCTTTCTTT.

The chain recombines TRBV28 with TRBJ2-5, with TRBD2 matching over 9 bases. Germline V gives CDR1 MDHEN, CDR2 SYDVKM. V lost 2 bases, J lost 2 bases, and 3 bases stayed unmatched. The length of the CDR3 is 15 residues. CDR3 bases: TGTGCCAGCAGTTTAGGGACTAGCATTCAAGAGACCCAGTACTTC. Amino acid sequence: CASSLGTSIQETQYF.

The chain couples TRBV5-4 to TRBJ2-3; 7 positions agree with TRBD1. In germline, CDR1 is SGHNT, CDR2 YYREEE (reference sequence). Trimming took 0 bases from V and 2 from J; bases not matched to a gene: 3. The CDR3 totals 15 residues. CDR3 residues: CASSLDRGFTDTQYF. In DNA form, the CDR3 reads TGTGCCAGCAGCTTGGACAGGGGCTTCACAGATACGCAGTATTTT.

V is TRBV7-2 and J is TRBJ1-2, with unresolved D. CDR1 SGHTA and CDR2 FQGNSA come from the germline V gene. Trimming took 3 bases from V and 1 from J, leaving 9 bases between them. The CDR3 totals 14 residues. In DNA form, the CDR3 reads TGTGCCAGCAGCTTCGGAGGCTTTAACTATGGCTACACCTTC. Protein: CASSFGGFNYGYTF. Filled out from reference TRBV7-2 and TRBJ1-2, the complete variable domain reads GAGVSQSPSNKVTEKGKDVELRCDPISGHTALYWYRQSLGQGLEFLIYFQGNSAPDKSGLPSDRFSAERTGGSVSTLTIQRTQQEDSAVYLCASSFGGFNYGYTFGSGTRLTVV.

The genes are TRBV13 and TRBJ2-2; 7 bases align to TRBD2. CDR1 and CDR2 (germline): PRHDT, FYEKMQ (reference sequence). V shed 1 base, J shed 3 bases, and the junction held 5 bases outside the gene matches. The CDR3 runs 16 residues. The CDR3 DNA sequence: TGTGCCAGCAGCTTAGATGGCGGGAGTTACACCGGGGAGCTGTTTTTT. Translation gives CASSLDGGSYTGELFF. Complete variable domain (other parts from reference TRBV13 and TRBJ2-2): AAGVIQSPRHLIKEKRETATLKCYPIPRHDTVYWYQQGPGQDPQFLISFYEKMQSDKGSIPDRFSAQQFSDYHSELNMSSLELGDSALYFCASSLDGGSYTGELFFGEGSRLTVL.

This clone was found a few times. This chain uses TRBV4-3 with TRBJ1-2; maybe TRBD1 (5 bases). From germline, CDR1 is LGHNA and CDR2 YSLEER. The CDR3 loop spans 15 amino acids. V lost 0 bases, J lost 8 bases, and 16 bases lay in between. The DNA for the CDR3 is TGCGCCAGCAGCCAAGATCGCGGGGGTTTAAGGGGCTACACCTTC. Protein: CASSQDRGGLRGYTF.

The J gene is TRBJ1-2, the V gene TRBV6-1, with D perhaps matching TRBD1 (6 bases). The CDR3 is 16 residues long. The V gene's germline CDR1 is MNHNS and CDR2 SASEGT. With 2 bases removed from V and 3 bases from J, the gap between germline ends came to 16 bases. CDR3 protein: CASSESQFGGHYGYTF. In DNA form, the CDR3 reads TGTGCCAGCAGTGAATCTCAGTTCGGGGGGCACTATGGCTACACCTTC.

The chain employs TRBV6-5 and TRBJ2-7; 7 bases are a match to TRBD1. The CDR3 covers 15 residues. Looked up from germline, CDR1 is MNHEY and CDR2 is SVGAGI. V was clipped by 4 bases and J by 3 bases; unmatched bases: 9. CDR3 bases: TGTGCCAGCAGTTCGGCGTGGGGACAGAACTACGAGCAGTACTTC. Encoded protein: CASSSAWGQNYEQYF.

This clone was detected only once. V is TRBV5-1 and J is TRBJ1-1, with 8 positions matching TRBD1. V shed 7 bases, J shed 0 bases, and the junction held 2 bases outside the gene matches. Germline V lookup: CDR1 SGHRS, CDR2 YFSETQ. CDR3 length: 13 amino acids. The CDR3 loop is CASRTGMNTEAFF. The CDR3 nucleotides read TGCGCCAGCCGGACAGGGATGAACACTGAAGCTTTCTTT.

The V call is TRBV13, the J call TRBJ2-5; tentative D call: TRBD2 (7 bases). The germline gives CDR1 PRHDT, CDR2 FYEKMQ (reference sequence). V was cut by 4 bases and J by 4 bases, with 13 bases left in between. CDR3 size: 14 residues. Here the CDR3 reads CASSWGGLVETQYF. CDR3 nucleotides: TGTGCCAGCAGCTGGGGGGGCCTGGTAGAGACCCAGTACTTC.

The chain combines TRBV30 with TRBJ1-3; the D gene is possibly TRBD1 (5 bases). V shed 2 bases and J shed 2 bases, with 19 bases lying between them. This CDR3 has 17 amino acids. The V gene's germline CDR1 is GTSNPN and CDR2 SVGIG (reference sequence). This CDR3 is CAWSTRGGGRPGNTIYF. In DNA form, the CDR3 reads TGTGCCTGGAGTACCCGGGGCGGAGGACGTCCTGGAAACACCATATATTTT.

V usage is TRBV28 and J usage is TRBJ1-2, with a tentative D call TRBD1 (5 bases). Per germline, CDR1 MDHEN and CDR2 SYDVKM. This CDR3 is built from 11 residues. V lost 6 bases and J lost 8, with 10 bases in between. Here the CDR3 DNA reads TGTGCCAGCAGCCACAGGAGGGGCTACACCTTC. Residues: CASSHRRGYTF.

This clone was seen a few times. This chain uses TRBV7-9 with TRBJ1-1; TRBD1 is a possible D gene (6 bases). The CDR3 totals 13 residues. Germline loops: CDR1 SEHNR, CDR2 FQNEAQ (reference sequence). With 3 bases removed from V and 5 bases from J, the gap between germline ends came to 10 bases. CDR3 DNA sequence: TGTGCCAGCAGCTTCGAAGGGGGAACTGAAGCTTTCTTT. Its translation is CASSFEGGTEAFF.

V is TRBV7-9 and J is TRBJ2-1; D remains unclear. The V end lost 3 bases, the J end lost 0 bases, and 15 bases lay between the germline ends. The germline CDR1 and CDR2 sequences are SEHNR and FQNEAQ (reference sequence). CDR3 length: 17 amino acids. The chain's CDR3 is CASSLGELLSSYNEQFF. CDR3 nucleotides: TGTGCCAGCAGCTTGGGTGAACTTCTTAGCTCCTACAATGAGCAGTTCTTC.

Written as DNA, the CDR3 is TGTGCCACTTCGGGACAGAGCAATCAGCCCCAGCATTTT. This gives the protein CATSGQSNQPQHF. The genes are TRBV2 and TRBJ1-5, with 7 positions matching TRBD1. V lost 10 bases, J lost 1 base, and 4 bases stayed unmatched. CDR3 size: 13 residues. CDR1 and CDR2 (germline): SNHLY, FYNNEI.

The genes are TRBV2 and TRBJ2-2; a possible D gene is TRBD2 (5 bases). CDR1 SNHLY and CDR2 FYNNEI come from the germline V gene. The CDR3 is made up of 14 amino acids. V lost 11 bases and J lost 4, with 17 bases in between. CDR3 nucleotides: TGTGCCGCATTAAGCGGAACTTTCACCGGGGAGCTGTTTTTT. Translation: CAALSGTFTGELFF.

In DNA, the CDR3 is TGTGCCAGCACTCTGGACAGGGAGAGTGAAGCTTTCTTT. Translated: CASTLDRESEAFF. V gene TRBV2 combines with J gene TRBJ1-1; 8 nucleotides match TRBD1. The germline V gene encodes CDR1 SNHLY and CDR2 FYNNEI. The CDR3 extends over 13 amino acids. J gave up 7 bases and V 7 bases, and 8 bases lay outside the gene matches. Supplemented by reference TRBV2 and TRBJ1-1, the full variable domain reads EPEVTQTPSHQVTQMGQEVILRCVPISNHLYFYWYRQILGQKVEFLVSFYNNEISEKSEIFDDQFSVERPDGSNFTLKIRSTKLEDSAMYFCASTLDRESEAFFGQGTRLTVV.

This chain joins TRBV7-2 and TRBJ2-5; 10 nucleotides line up with TRBD2. The CDR3 sequence is 16 residues long. V gave up 5 bases and J gave up 5 bases; unmatched junction bases: 11. Germline loops: CDR1 SGHTA, CDR2 FQGNSA. CDR3 loop: CASSLRPSGSGETQYF. CDR3 sequence (DNA): TGTGCCAGCAGCCTGCGGCCTAGCGGGAGTGGGGAGACCCAGTACTTC. The full variable domain, in which reference TRBV7-2 and TRBJ2-5 provide the parts outside the CDR3, is GAGVSQSPSNKVTEKGKDVELRCDPISGHTALYWYRQSLGQGLEFLIYFQGNSAPDKSGLPSDRFSAERTGGSVSTLTIQRTQQEDSAVYLCASSLRPSGSGETQYFGPGTRLLVL.

V gene TRBV29-1 combines with J gene TRBJ2-1; possibly TRBD1 or TRBD2 for D (7 bases each). Trimming left V 4 bases short and J 6 bases short, with 16 bases between. The CDR3 covers 14 residues. The germline V gene encodes CDR1 SQVTM and CDR2 ANQGSEA. CDR3 sequence reads: CSVASQGGGNEQFF. The DNA for the CDR3 is TGCAGCGTTGCGTCCCAGGGGGGGGGCAATGAGCAGTTCTTC.

The chain uses TRBV5-1 and TRBJ1-1; D is uncertain. Trimming stripped 0 bases from V and 1 base from J, with 10 bases between. Germline loops: CDR1 SGHRS, CDR2 YFSETQ. This CDR3 contains 15 residues. The CDR3 is CASSLGVVANTEAFF. The DNA of the CDR3 is TGCGCCAGCAGCTTGGGTGTGGTTGCGAACACTGAAGCTTTCTTT.